This record covers a single TCR beta chain. Its specificity is unknown. The length of the CDR3 is 16 residues. The germline V and J ends were trimmed by 3 bases and 2 bases, with 14 bases remaining between them. Germline V gene lookup returns CDR1 ENHRY and CDR2 SYGVKD. The entry originates in a study of identifying expanded T cells in peripheral blood. Study-level findings and limits: Roughly two-week clone count variance significantly increased as total template count grew. Technical replicates showed roughly 1.2 changed clones; approximately 2 weeks 15 to 20; four weeks 19.

The data were produced by immunoSEQ multiplex PCR, yet TCRdb's version contains in-frame clones alone and is incomplete. Found here are around 70,000 clones, 90% of them singletons; the top ten hold about 3.3%. The receptor was isolated from a person between 18 and 75 years old in good health. This chain joins TRBV10-3 and TRBJ2-1; perhaps TRBD1 as D (6 bases). What was sequenced was blood. CDR3 bases: TGTGCCATCAGTGACGTCAGGGGAAGTACCTACAATGAGCAGTTCTTC. It specifies CAISDVRGSTYNEQFF.